These 20 T cell receptor beta chains share one sample of origin, sequenced in a study of identical twins. TCRdb re-derived calls from the 5' RACE reads in MiXCR, one entry per CDR3 protein. The profile covers 150,000 or so distinct CDR3 sequences, with roughly 3.3% appearing a single time and around 8% taken by the ten largest. The sequencing input was memory T cells sorted from blood. These receptors all stem from a man between 18 and 35 years old in good health.

The table lists this clonotype with many counts. The chain links TRBV20-1 to TRBJ2-3; D remains ambiguous. Trimming cost V 5 bases and J 5 bases, with 14 bases left between them. The CDR3 contains 13 residues. Germline V gene sequence: CDR1 DFQATT, CDR2 SNEGSKA (reference sequence). DNA for the CDR3: TGCAGTGCTTATTCACCTACGGGAGATACGCAGTATTTT. Amino acids: CSAYSPTGDTQYF.

The sample holds many counts of this clonotype. The chain carries TRBV6-2 or TRBV6-3 and TRBJ2-2, with D unresolved. Germline CDR1 and CDR2: MNHEY and SVGEGT. This CDR3 is 17 amino acids long. The germline V and J ends were trimmed by 7 bases and 2 bases, with 20 bases remaining between them. This CDR3 reads CASNHPLITLNTGELFF. In DNA form, the CDR3 reads TGTGCCAGCAATCACCCCTTAATCACTCTAAACACCGGGGAGCTGTTTTTT.

The sample holds many counts of this clonotype. This rearrangement joins TRBV15 to TRBJ1-3; D call uncertain. The germline CDR1 and CDR2 sequences are LNHNV and YYDKDF (reference sequence). Trimming stripped 0 bases from V and 0 bases from J, with 9 bases between. The CDR3 sequence is 16 residues long. CDR3 nucleotide sequence: TGTGCCACCAGCAGAGATGGGCGAAGCTCTGGAAACACCATATATTTT. Translated, it gives CATSRDGRSSGNTIYF.

The J gene is TRBJ1-1, the V gene TRBV29-1, with TRBD1 as a possible D gene (5 bases). Germline CDR1 reads SQVTM; CDR2 reads ANQGSEA. The V end was cut by 6 bases, the J end by 1 base, with 18 bases between. CDR3 size: 15 residues. CDR3 loop: CSVGGNTGTNTEAFF. CDR3 in DNA: TGCAGCGTCGGGGGGAACACAGGTACGAACACTGAAGCTTTCTTT.

Many counts were recorded for this clonotype. This chain joins TRBV7-2 and TRBJ2-5; TRBD2 agrees at 16 bases. The CDR3 spans 16 residues. CDR1 and CDR2 (germline): SGHTA, FQGNSA. V was clipped by 5 bases and J by 3 bases; unmatched bases: 3. The CDR3, as DNA: TGTGCCAGCAGCCCCGGGACTAGCGGGAGGGAAGAGACCCAGTACTTC. Encoded protein: CASSPGTSGREETQYF.

This clonotype was seen at least ten times. This rearrangement joins TRBV5-6 to TRBJ2-1; no reliable D call. CDR1 is SGHDT and CDR2 is YYEEEE in the germline V gene. There are 12 residues in the CDR3. Trimming left V 4 bases short and J 9 bases short, with 11 bases between. The CDR3 DNA sequence: TGTGCCAGCAGCCGGCCGGACGGTGAGCAGTTCTTC. It encodes CASSRPDGEQFF.

This clonotype was seen ten or more times. The rearrangement links TRBV30 to TRBJ1-1; 9 bases match TRBD1. J lost 8 bases, V lost 5 bases, and 6 bases had no gene match. The CDR3 covers 12 residues. Germline V gene sequence: CDR1 GTSNPN, CDR2 SVGIG (reference sequence). CDR3 region: CAWGQGKREAFF. The CDR3 nucleotides are TGTGCCTGGGGACAGGGGAAGCGGGAAGCTTTCTTT.

A note on this clonotype: The conserved phenylalanine or tryptophan is not found at the CDR3 terminus, so this likely reflects a read error. The CDR3 nucleotides are TGCGCCAGCAGCCAAACGACAGGGGTTGGCATTCAGTACGTC. Protein product: CASSQTTGVGIQYV. The chain combines TRBV4-3 with TRBJ2-4; TRBD1 agrees at 8 bases. CDR1 and CDR2 from the germline V gene are LGHNA and YSLEER. The J segment lost 9 bases and the V segment lost 2 bases, leaving 6 bases of the junction unmatched. There are 14 residues in the CDR3.

Many counts were recorded for this clonotype. This sequence joins TRBV5-1 and TRBJ2-7, with 9 bases matching TRBD1. J gave up 1 base and V 4 bases, and 6 bases lay outside the gene matches. The CDR3 runs 15 residues. Per germline, CDR1 SGHRS and CDR2 YFSETQ. The CDR3 here is CASSPQGQGSYEQYF. CDR3 coding DNA: TGCGCCAGCAGCCCTCAAGGACAGGGGTCCTACGAGCAGTACTTC.

This clonotype came up many times. The gene calls are TRBV5-1 and TRBJ2-5, with 15 bases identical to TRBD2. The CDR3 is 18 amino acids. Losses at the gene ends were 4 bases for V and 0 bases for J; bases not matched to a gene: 7. The germline V gene has CDR1 SGHRS and CDR2 YFSETQ. The CDR3 bases are TGCGCCAGCAGCCCTGTCGGGACTAGCGGGGGGTACCAAGAGACCCAGTACTTC. This gives the protein CASSPVGTSGGYQETQYF.

This clonotype was picked up many times. The chain uses TRBV5-4 and TRBJ2-1; D may be TRBD2 (5 bases). Germline V gives CDR1 SGHNT, CDR2 YYREEE (reference sequence). V lost 6 bases and J lost 6, with 13 bases in between. This CDR3 has 13 amino acids. The CDR3 loop is CASKGLGGNEQFF. Here the CDR3 DNA reads TGTGCCAGCAAGGGCCTAGGAGGCAATGAGCAGTTCTTC.

This clonotype was observed many times. The CDR3 coding sequence is TGTGCCAGCAGCCAAGGGATTGATACGCAGTATTTT. Protein product: CASSQGIDTQYF. The chain employs TRBV3-1 and TRBJ2-3; D gene ambiguous. V was clipped by 1 base and J by 6 bases, with 5 bases between them. This CDR3 spans 12 amino acids. Germline loops: CDR1 LGHDT, CDR2 YNNKEL (reference sequence).

This clonotype was picked up many times. The CDR3 spells CASSQGTTSGQETQYF. The CDR3 DNA reads TGTGCCAGCAGCCAAGGAACCACTAGCGGCCAAGAGACCCAGTACTTC. The chain employs TRBV4-2 and TRBJ2-5; 8 positions match TRBD2. V lost 1 base to trimming and J lost 1 base; unmatched junction nucleotides: 5. The CDR3 runs 16 residues. In germline, CDR1 is LGHNA, CDR2 YNFKEQ.

This clonotype has at least ten counts. CDR3 sequence (DNA): TGTGCCAGCAGCTTAGGGGCCCTCCACAATGAGCAGTTCTTC. The encoded protein is CASSLGALHNEQFF. This chain connects TRBV7-2 to TRBJ2-1; D is unclear. Germline V lookup: CDR1 SGHTA, CDR2 FQGNSA. There are 14 residues in the CDR3. V lost 1 base, J lost 5 bases, and 9 bases lay in between. The variable domain in full, with the rest retrieved from reference TRBV7-2 and TRBJ2-1, is GAGVSQSPSNKVTEKGKDVELRCDPISGHTALYWYRQSLGQGLEFLIYFQGNSAPDKSGLPSDRFSAERTGGSVSTLTIQRTQQEDSAVYLCASSLGALHNEQFFGPGTRLTVL.

This clonotype was recorded at least ten times. The chain combines TRBV12-3 or TRBV12-4 with TRBJ2-7; 7 positions agree with TRBD1. This CDR3 is built from 15 residues. Trimming removed 2 bases from V and 5 bases from J; junction bases left unmatched: 9. The chain's CDR3 is CASSLKTTGYHEQYF. The CDR3 DNA reads TGTGCCAGCAGTTTAAAAACGACAGGGTACCACGAGCAGTACTTC.

This clonotype has at least ten counts. The CDR3 spells CASWSREETQYF. The CDR3 DNA follows: TGTGCCAGCTGGTCGAGGGAGGAGACCCAGTACTTC. The chain couples TRBV6-6 to TRBJ2-5; possibly TRBD2 for D (5 bases). The V end was cut by 8 bases, the J end by 5 bases, with 12 bases between. This CDR3 region has 12 residues. Germline V lookup: CDR1 MNHNY, CDR2 SVGAGI (reference sequence).

This clonotype has at least ten counts. The V gene is TRBV15, the J gene TRBJ1-2; D is ambiguous. CDR3 length equals 13 residues. Deletions cut 1 base from V and 8 bases from J, with 11 bases between. CDR1 is LNHNV, CDR2 YYDKDF, per germline (reference sequence). The CDR3 region has the DNA TGTGCCACCAGCAGAGTCCTCGGGGAGGGCTACACCTTC. Protein: CATSRVLGEGYTF.

This clonotype was detected many times. The rearrangement links TRBV12-3 or TRBV12-4 to TRBJ1-4; 9 nucleotides match TRBD1. Losses at the gene ends were 6 bases for V and 8 bases for J; bases not matched to a gene: 10. This CDR3 is built from 15 residues. The DNA of the CDR3 is TGTGCCAGCAGCCCTCAAACAGGGGGCTTCGAAAAACTGTTTTTT. It encodes CASSPQTGGFEKLFF.

The sample holds a few counts of this clonotype. The chain recombines TRBV7-2 with TRBJ1-1; 7 bases map to TRBD1. Germline assignment: CDR1 SGHTA and CDR2 FQGNSA. This CDR3 comprises 17 residues. The trim removed 5 bases at V and 0 bases at J, leaving 12 bases unmatched. CDR3 in DNA: TGTGCCAGCAGCCCAGGGGGGGGGCGCCTTGTGAACACTGAAGCTTTCTTT. Protein sequence: CASSPGGGRLVNTEAFF.

This clonotype was found many times. The CDR3 spells CASSQYHTSSGNTIYF. Here the CDR3 DNA reads TGCGCCAGCAGCCAATACCATACGAGCTCTGGAAACACCATATATTTT. The rearrangement uses TRBV4-1 and TRBJ1-3, with D unresolved. CDR3 length: 16 amino acids. Deletions cut 2 bases from V and 0 bases from J, with 11 bases between. CDR1 and CDR2 from the germline V gene are MGHRA and YSYEKL.